Each of the 27 T cell receptor beta chains below was sequenced from the same sample in a study of cytomegalovirus exposure and HLA in healthy donors. Libraries were prepared by immunoSEQ multiplex PCR; TCRdb keeps only in-frame clonotypes and omits some of them. The sample has about 170,000 clones, about 86% seen once; the top ten hold 1.4%. Source material: PBMCs. All receptors come from a woman in her 30s in good health and CMV-seronegative.

The rearrangement uses TRBV5-6 and TRBJ1-2; D call uncertain. There are 14 residues in the CDR3. Germline V gene data show CDR1 as SGHDT and CDR2 as YYEEEE. Trimming shortened V by 4 bases and J by 3 bases, and 13 bases separated the two germline ends. In nucleotides, the CDR3 is TGTGCCAGCAGCGGCCATAGCCTCGACTATGGCTACACCTTC. Translating gives CASSGHSLDYGYTF.

V and J are TRBV4-3 and TRBJ1-1; 9 nucleotides agree with TRBD1. The CDR3 contains 15 residues. The V gene's germline CDR1 is LGHNA and CDR2 YSLEER. Germline trimming cut 4 bases from V and 0 bases from J; bases unmatched to any gene: 3. Here the CDR3 reads CASSLGDRVNTEAFF. CDR3 bases: TGCGCCAGCAGCCTGGGGGACAGGGTGAACACTGAAGCTTTCTTT.

The gene calls are TRBV6-4 and TRBJ2-3; TRBD2 agrees at 10 bases. The length of the CDR3 is 16 residues. In germline, CDR1 is MRHNA, CDR2 SNTAGT. The ends lost 0 bases at V and 1 base at J; junction bases unmatched: 1. CDR3 in amino acids: CASSDSGTSGTDTQYF. As DNA, the CDR3 is TGTGCCAGCAGTGACTCGGGGACTAGCGGCACAGATACGCAGTATTTT.

The chain links TRBV11-2 to TRBJ2-5; the match to TRBD1 covers 10 bases. The germline V gene has CDR1 SGHAT and CDR2 FQNNGV. The CDR3 runs to 14 residues. The junction had 6 bases not matched to a gene; V was cut back by 6 bases and J by 5 bases. In DNA, the CDR3 is TGTGCCAGCAGGAGGACAGGGGGGAAGGAGACCCAGTACTTC. Translated, it gives CASRRTGGKETQYF.

The V call is TRBV6-6, the J call TRBJ2-7; 7 bases are shared with TRBD1. V was pared by 7 bases and J by 0 bases, with 9 bases of the junction left unmatched. The CDR3 is 15 residues long. Germline V gene sequence: CDR1 MNHNY, CDR2 SVGAGI (reference sequence). CDR3 in amino acids: CASTNPGQISYEQYF. The CDR3 bases are TGTGCCAGCACCAACCCGGGACAGATCTCCTACGAGCAGTACTTC.

Only a few counts were recorded for this clone. The chain carries TRBV19 and TRBJ2-2; D might be TRBD2 (6 bases). CDR1 is LNHDA and CDR2 is SQIVND in the germline V gene (reference sequence). The V and J ends lost 7 bases and 3 bases respectively, with 24 bases between them. The CDR3 runs 18 residues. Here the CDR3 DNA reads TGTGCCAGTACTCCAAGCCGTCCGGGACTCATGGACACCGGGGAGCTGTTTTTT. Protein: CASTPSRPGLMDTGELFF. Using reference TRBV19 and TRBJ2-2 for the parts outside the CDR3, the full variable domain is DGGITQSPKYLFRKEGQNVTLSCEQNLNHDAMYWYRQDPGQGLRLIYYSQIVNDFQKGDIAEGYSVSREKKESFPLTVTSAQKNPTAFYLCASTPSRPGLMDTGELFFGEGSRLTVL.

This clone was picked up a small number of times. This chain connects TRBV4-1 to TRBJ1-2; 10 nucleotides agree with TRBD1. CDR1 is MGHRA and CDR2 is YSYEKL in the germline V gene. The V and J ends lost 3 bases and 8 bases, in that order; junction bases with no gene match: 12. The length of the CDR3 is 16 residues. The CDR3, as DNA: TGCGCCAGCAGCCAGCTCCCGGGACAGGGGTTGAGCGGCTACACCTTC. Its translation is CASSQLPGQGLSGYTF.

This rearrangement joins TRBV15 to TRBJ2-3; 9 nucleotides agree with TRBD2. The trim removed 5 bases at V and 4 bases at J, leaving 10 bases unmatched. The germline CDR1 and CDR2 sequences are LNHNV and YYDKDF (reference sequence). The CDR3 consists of 16 residues. The CDR3 here is CATSGPGLAASDTQYF. The CDR3 DNA sequence: TGTGCCACCAGCGGGCCGGGACTAGCTGCTTCAGATACGCAGTATTTT.

This clone occurred once. This chain connects TRBV15 to TRBJ2-3, with TRBD2 identical over 8 bases. The junction had 10 bases not matched to a gene; V was cut back by 5 bases and J by 6 bases. Germline CDR1 is LNHNV and CDR2 is YYDKDF (reference sequence). There are 15 residues in the CDR3. CDR3 residues: CATSGWLAGRDTQYF. DNA of the CDR3: TGTGCCACCAGCGGCTGGTTAGCGGGGCGGGATACGCAGTATTTT.

The CDR3: CASSGEVVNTEAFF. CDR3 bases: TGTGCCAGCAGTGGCGAGGTGGTGAACACTGAAGCTTTCTTT. This sequence joins TRBV6-1 and TRBJ1-1; D is unclear. V was pared by 4 bases and J by 0 bases, with 9 bases between. CDR3 length: 14 amino acids. The germline V gene has CDR1 MNHNS and CDR2 SASEGT.

The CDR3, as DNA: TGTGCCAGCAGCCCCTGGGGGGGGCTCGACTATGGCTACACCTTC. It encodes CASSPWGGLDYGYTF. J is TRBJ1-2 and V is TRBV11-2; TRBD1 is a possible D gene (6 bases). There are 15 residues in the CDR3. Between the trimmed V and J ends, which lost 5 bases and 3 bases, there was a span of 16 bases. Germline V gives CDR1 SGHAT, CDR2 FQNNGV.

The CDR3 loop is CASSTLGLSSSGNTIYF. DNA of the CDR3: TGTGCCAGCAGCACCCTAGGACTCTCTAGCTCTGGAAACACCATATATTTT. This chain links TRBV7-8 with TRBJ1-3; D is ambiguous. Germline assignment: CDR1 SGHVS and CDR2 FQNEAQ. Between the trimmed V and J ends, which lost 5 bases and 0 bases, there was a span of 17 bases. The CDR3 totals 17 residues.

The chain combines TRBV5-1 with TRBJ2-3; perhaps TRBD1 as D (5 bases). The V gene lost 3 bases and the J gene lost 4 bases, with 9 bases spanning the gap. Germline values: CDR1 SGHRS, CDR2 YFSETQ. The CDR3 runs to 13 residues. CDR3 nucleotide sequence: TGCGCCAGCAGCTACAGGAGTGCAGATACGCAGTATTTT. Its protein is CASSYRSADTQYF.

The chain employs TRBV27 and TRBJ2-3, with 10 bases identical to TRBD1. The CDR3 is 16 amino acids. Germline CDR1 is MNHEY and CDR2 is SMNVEV (reference sequence). Trimming took 5 bases from V and 3 from J; bases not matched to a gene: 8. Here the CDR3 reads CASSILDRGPTDTQYF. In nucleotides, the CDR3 is TGTGCCAGCAGTATCCTTGACAGGGGGCCGACAGATACGCAGTATTTT.

The chain is built from TRBV5-4 and TRBJ2-7; 7 bases align to TRBD2. Per the germline V gene, CDR1 is SGHNT and CDR2 is YYREEE (reference sequence). Trimming removed 0 bases from V and 1 base from J; junction bases left unmatched: 4. The length of the CDR3 is 15 residues. This CDR3 is CASSLVSGESYEQYF. CDR3 DNA: TGTGCCAGCAGCTTGGTCAGCGGGGAGTCCTACGAGCAGTACTTC.

The gene calls are TRBV11-2 and TRBJ2-7, with 9 bases matching TRBD1. Germline assignment: CDR1 SGHAT and CDR2 FQNNGV. The CDR3 contains 16 residues. J was trimmed by 1 base and V by 6 bases; bases with no gene match: 10. The CDR3 sequence is CASRSSGTGYSYEQYF. CDR3 in DNA: TGTGCCAGCAGGAGCTCGGGGACAGGGTATTCCTACGAGCAGTACTTC.

This clone appeared a few times. This chain uses TRBV4-1 with TRBJ2-2, with TRBD1 matching 7 bases. Germline values: CDR1 MGHRA, CDR2 YSYEKL. V lost 5 bases and J lost 4; bases outside the gene matches: 4. This CDR3 comprises 14 residues. In DNA, the CDR3 is TGCGCCAGCAGCAAGACAGGGATCACCGGGGAGCTGTTTTTT. Translation: CASSKTGITGELFF.

The chain combines TRBV5-4 with TRBJ2-7, with 10 bases that match TRBD1. This CDR3 has 14 amino acids. The germline CDR1 and CDR2 sequences are SGHNT and YYREEE (reference sequence). Trimming cost V 3 bases and J 6 bases; bases outside gene matches: 6. The CDR3 DNA reads as TGTGCCAGCAGCTCAAGACAGGGGGCGGGCGAGCAGTACTTC. Residues: CASSSRQGAGEQYF.

The chain combines TRBV7-2 with TRBJ2-1; 8 bases match TRBD2. V shed 0 bases and J 0 bases; nucleotides not matched to a gene: 7. Germline V gene lookup returns CDR1 SGHTA and CDR2 FQGNSA. This CDR3 has 18 amino acids. CDR3 DNA sequence: TGTGCCAGCAGCTTAGCGCTTGCGGGGGGTTACTCCTACAATGAGCAGTTCTTC. Protein product: CASSLALAGGYSYNEQFF.

This sequence joins TRBV4-1 and TRBJ2-1; D possibly corresponds to TRBD2 (5 bases). The CDR3 sequence is 18 residues long. V was clipped by 1 base and J by 1 base, with 17 bases between them. CDR1 is MGHRA, CDR2 YSYEKL, per germline. Here the CDR3 reads CASSQAERGLSSYNEQFF. The CDR3 DNA reads as TGCGCCAGCAGCCAAGCAGAACGGGGTCTCTCGTCCTACAATGAGCAGTTCTTC.

The chain couples TRBV6-5 to TRBJ2-3, with D unclear. Germline CDR1 is MNHEY and CDR2 is SVGAGI. The CDR3 has 15 residues. The V end lost 0 bases, the J end lost 0 bases, and 7 bases lay between the germline ends. The CDR3 spells CASSYSQISTDTQYF. The DNA for the CDR3 is TGTGCCAGCAGTTACTCCCAGATTAGCACAGATACGCAGTATTTT.

V is TRBV7-6 and J is TRBJ2-5; 14 bases fit TRBD2. Germline CDR1 reads SGHVS; CDR2 reads FNYEAQ. V shed 4 bases, J shed 6 bases, and the junction held 7 bases outside the gene matches. The CDR3 runs 16 residues. CDR3 sequence reads: CASSSSTSGGAKTQYF. CDR3 DNA: TGTGCCAGCAGCTCGTCGACTAGCGGGGGGGCGAAGACCCAGTACTTC.

The gene calls are TRBV2 and TRBJ2-7; 10 bases map to TRBD1. This CDR3 comprises 14 residues. Germline loops: CDR1 SNHLY, CDR2 FYNNEI. The trim removed 8 bases at V and 7 bases at J, leaving 11 bases unmatched. CDR3 coding DNA: TGTGCCAGCTCCCCCGGGACAGGGGCCGAGGAGCAGTACTTC. Amino acids: CASSPGTGAEEQYF.

The chain is built from TRBV2 and TRBJ1-2; D unclear. Germline CDR1 reads SNHLY; CDR2 reads FYNNEI. This CDR3 has 13 amino acids. V was cut by 8 bases and J by 6 bases, with 16 bases left in between. CDR3 in DNA: TGTGCCAGCCCCCTGAGGCAAAAGGATGGCTACACCTTC. This encodes CASPLRQKDGYTF.

The chain has TRBV11-2 and TRBJ2-7; TRBD2 matches 10 bases. The CDR3 extends over 17 amino acids. Germline V gene data show CDR1 as SGHAT and CDR2 as FQNNGV. V gave up 2 bases and J gave up 2 bases; unmatched junction bases: 9. The CDR3 protein is CASSLWLAGATAYEQYF. The CDR3 coding sequence is TGTGCCAGCAGCTTATGGCTAGCGGGGGCCACCGCCTACGAGCAGTACTTC. The full variable domain, in which reference TRBV11-2 and TRBJ2-7 provide the parts outside the CDR3, is EAGVAQSPRYKIIEKRQSVAFWCNPISGHATLYWYQQILGQGPKLLIQFQNNGVVDDSQLPKDRFSAERLKGVDSTLKIQPAKLEDSAVYLCASSLWLAGATAYEQYFGPGTRLTVT.

Only a few counts were recorded for this clone. The chain has TRBV9 and TRBJ1-5, with a tentative D call TRBD1 (5 bases). CDR1 SGDLS and CDR2 YYNGEE come from the germline V gene. The CDR3 spans 15 residues. The germline V and J ends were trimmed by 0 bases and 9 bases, with 16 bases remaining between them. The CDR3: CASSVGQGPERPQHF. The DNA of the CDR3 is TGTGCCAGCAGCGTAGGGCAGGGCCCTGAGCGGCCCCAGCATTTT.

This clone was observed a single time. The chain employs TRBV19 and TRBJ2-1; tentative D call: TRBD1 (6 bases). Germline CDR1 LNHDA, CDR2 SQIVND (reference sequence). The CDR3 is 14 amino acids. V lost 6 bases and J lost 3, with 12 bases in between. CDR3 amino acids: CASRPQGSYNEQFF. The CDR3 nucleotides are TGTGCCAGTAGACCGCAGGGGAGCTACAATGAGCAGTTCTTC.